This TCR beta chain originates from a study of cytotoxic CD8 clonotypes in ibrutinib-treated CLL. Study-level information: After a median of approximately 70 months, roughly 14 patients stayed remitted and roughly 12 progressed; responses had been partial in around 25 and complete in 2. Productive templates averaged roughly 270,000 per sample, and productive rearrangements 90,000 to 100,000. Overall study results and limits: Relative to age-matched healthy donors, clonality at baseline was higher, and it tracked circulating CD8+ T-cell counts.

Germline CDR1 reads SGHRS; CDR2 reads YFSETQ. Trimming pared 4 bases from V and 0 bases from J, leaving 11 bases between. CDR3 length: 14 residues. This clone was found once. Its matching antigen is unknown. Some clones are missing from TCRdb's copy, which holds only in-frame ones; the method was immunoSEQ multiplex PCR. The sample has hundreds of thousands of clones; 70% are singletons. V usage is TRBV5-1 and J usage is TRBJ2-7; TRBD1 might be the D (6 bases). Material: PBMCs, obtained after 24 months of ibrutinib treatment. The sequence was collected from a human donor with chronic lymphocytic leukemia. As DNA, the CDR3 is TGCGCCAGCAGCCAGGGACAATCCTCCTACGAGCAGTACTTC. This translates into CASSQGQSSYEQYF.